The TCR beta chain under discussion was sequenced for a study of blood T cell repertoires in COVID-19. Study information: Sites across the United States, Italy and Spain contributed samples from acute and convalescent COVID-19. PBMCs, B-cell-depleted T cells, or T cells provided the cDNA or gDNA that made up the material.

As processed by the authors: Amplified reference gene primers provided the basis for estimating nucleated cell counts. Sequencing was performed with immunoSEQ multiplex PCR; in TCRdb, only in-frame clones are kept and a portion is missing. V and J calls and clone size come straight from that table; D and trimming were deduced from the DNA. This sample has 150,000 to 160,000 clones; about 90% occur once, and the top ten carry 0.45% to 0.65%. Germline CDR1 is MDHEN and CDR2 is SYDVKM. The V end lost 1 base, the J end lost 5 bases, and 14 bases lay between the germline ends. The length of the CDR3 is 15 residues.

The clonotype originates from a man aged 50 to 60 with acute or convalescent COVID-19. This rearrangement joins TRBV28 to TRBJ1-2; D is uncertain. The sequenced sample was peripheral blood. The CDR3 reads CASSLSSGNVYGYTF. CDR3 bases: TGTGCCAGCAGTTTATCGTCGGGGAATGTTTATGGCTACACCTTC.